This is a list of T cell receptor beta chains from one sample in a study of OX40 agonist ivuxolimab in advanced cancers. TCRdb's table, derived via immunoSEQ multiplex PCR, lists solely in-frame clones and lacks some. The data show some 59,000 clones, 82% seen once. The specimen comprised CD4+ or CD8+ T cells sorted from blood, sampled in a trial of the OX40 agonist ivuxolimab. The receptors here all came from an adult with an advanced solid tumor such as melanoma, head and neck, liver or kidney cancer. The CDR3 runs from the conserved cysteine through the conserved F or W. Fields, in order: J gene, D gene, clone size, V gene, CDR3 protein, CDR3 DNA. The D gene is left open where the match is weak. A clone size is listed for some rows: how often the clone was seen (once, few, many), or a class if it is expanded.

j_gene: TRBJ2-3
d_gene: .
abundance: .
v_gene: TRBV6-1
CDR3aa: CASSEVNPPKADTQYF
CDR3nt: TGTGCCAGCAGTGAAGTTAATCCCCCCAAGGCAGATACGCAGTATTTT

j_gene: TRBJ1-6
d_gene: .
abundance: .
v_gene: TRBV30
CDR3aa: CAWRWAISSYNSPLHF
CDR3nt: TGTGCCTGGAGGTGGGCTATTAGCTCCTATAATTCACCCCTCCACTTT

j_gene: TRBJ2-6
d_gene: .
abundance: .
v_gene: TRBV5-1
CDR3aa: CASSLVGRASGANVLTF
CDR3nt: TGCGCCAGCAGCTTGGTTGGCAGGGCTTCTGGGGCCAACGTCCTGACTTTC

j_gene: TRBJ2-3
d_gene: .
abundance: .
v_gene: TRBV7-2
CDR3aa: CASSPSGGARGGRTDTQYF
CDR3nt: TGTGCCAGCAGCCCTAGCGGAGGGGCCAGGGGGGGCCGCACAGATACGCAGTATTTT

j_gene: TRBJ1-5
d_gene: .
abundance: once
v_gene: TRBV6-5
CDR3aa: CASSPFGSGQPQHF
CDR3nt: TGTGCCAGCAGTCCTTTTGGGAGTGGTCAGCCCCAGCATTTT

j_gene: TRBJ1-2
d_gene: .
abundance: .
v_gene: TRBV7-2
CDR3aa: CASSPKGRDYGYTF
CDR3nt: TGTGCCAGCAGCCCCAAGGGACGGGACTATGGCTACACCTTC

j_gene: TRBJ1-3
d_gene: .
abundance: .
v_gene: TRBV14
CDR3aa: CASSQGPDRFPRFGNTIYF
CDR3nt: TGTGCCAGCAGCCAAGGTCCCGACAGGTTCCCTCGGTTTGGAAACACCATATATTTT

j_gene: TRBJ1-5
d_gene: .
abundance: .
v_gene: TRBV28
CDR3aa: CASRSFGRENSNQPQHF
CDR3nt: TGTGCCAGTCGCTCCTTTGGGAGGGAGAATAGCAATCAGCCCCAGCATTTT

j_gene: TRBJ2-3
d_gene: .
abundance: .
v_gene: TRBV27
CDR3aa: CASSFEGSARDTQYF
CDR3nt: TGTGCCAGCAGTTTTGAGGGGAGTGCTAGAGATACGCAGTATTTT

j_gene: TRBJ2-7
d_gene: TRBD2
abundance: once
v_gene: TRBV6-6
CDR3aa: CASTAAGVYEQYF
CDR3nt: TGTGCCAGTACGGCAGCGGGGGTTTACGAGCAGTACTTC

j_gene: TRBJ1-2
d_gene: .
abundance: once
v_gene: TRBV18
CDR3aa: CACSEESDGYTF
CDR3nt: TGTGCCTGCAGCGAGGAGTCTGATGGCTACACCTTC

j_gene: TRBJ2-5
d_gene: TRBD2
abundance: .
v_gene: TRBV7-9
CDR3aa: CASSRWAGGLQETQYF
CDR3nt: TGTGCCAGCAGCCGTTGGGCGGGGGGCCTCCAAGAGACCCAGTACTTC

j_gene: TRBJ1-1
d_gene: TRBD1
abundance: .
v_gene: TRBV5-1
CDR3aa: CASSFGQGLMNTEAFF
CDR3nt: TGCGCCAGCAGCTTCGGACAGGGCTTAATGAACACTGAAGCTTTCTTT

j_gene: TRBJ2-7
d_gene: .
abundance: .
v_gene: TRBV5-5
CDR3aa: CASSYASSTSSYEQYF
CDR3nt: TGTGCCAGCAGCTACGCTTCTTCGACGAGCTCCTACGAGCAGTACTTC

j_gene: TRBJ2-2
d_gene: TRBD2
abundance: once
v_gene: TRBV7-7
CDR3aa: CALGGSTRNTGELFF
CDR3nt: TGTGCCTTGGGGGGGTCGACTAGGAACACCGGGGAGCTGTTTTTT

j_gene: TRBJ2-1
d_gene: TRBD1
abundance: .
v_gene: TRBV7-8
CDR3aa: CASSSPDRGTYNEQFF
CDR3nt: TGTGCCAGCAGCTCGCCGGACAGGGGCACGTACAATGAGCAGTTCTTC

j_gene: TRBJ2-7
d_gene: .
abundance: .
v_gene: TRBV5-1
CDR3aa: CASSSLRGREYF
CDR3nt: TGCGCCAGCAGCTCCCTTCGTGGACGGGAGTACTTC

j_gene: TRBJ2-7
d_gene: TRBD2
abundance: .
v_gene: TRBV5-4
CDR3aa: CASSLLAGGRGYEQYF
CDR3nt: TGTGCCAGCAGCTTACTAGCGGGGGGACGTGGGTACGAGCAGTACTTC

j_gene: TRBJ1-3
d_gene: .
abundance: .
v_gene: TRBV6-5
CDR3aa: CASSPSGVRNTIYF
CDR3nt: TGTGCCAGCAGCCCCTCAGGGGTTAGAAACACCATATATTTT

j_gene: TRBJ1-1
d_gene: .
abundance: .
v_gene: TRBV7-9
CDR3aa: CASSNRPDTEAFF
CDR3nt: TGTGCCAGCAGCAATCGACCGGACACTGAAGCTTTCTTT

j_gene: TRBJ1-5
d_gene: TRBD1
abundance: .
v_gene: TRBV6-6
CDR3aa: CASNQGGSNQPQHF
CDR3nt: TGTGCCAGCAATCAGGGGGGTAGCAATCAGCCCCAGCATTTT

j_gene: TRBJ1-2
d_gene: .
abundance: .
v_gene: TRBV7-9
CDR3aa: CASSLPGTHGYTF
CDR3nt: TGTGCCAGCAGCTTACCAGGGACCCATGGCTACACCTTC

j_gene: TRBJ1-3
d_gene: TRBD1
abundance: .
v_gene: TRBV6-1
CDR3aa: CASSEGTGDENTIYF
CDR3nt: TGTGCCAGCAGTGAAGGGACAGGGGACGAAAACACCATATATTTT

j_gene: TRBJ2-2
d_gene: TRBD2
abundance: .
v_gene: TRBV5-1
CDR3aa: CASSLVLADPNTGELFF
CDR3nt: TGCGCCAGCAGCTTGGTCCTAGCGGACCCGAACACCGGGGAGCTGTTTTTT

j_gene: TRBJ2-2
d_gene: .
abundance: once
v_gene: TRBV9
CDR3aa: CASSVGWGRWTGELFF
CDR3nt: TGTGCCAGCAGCGTAGGCTGGGGGAGGTGGACCGGGGAGCTGTTTTTT

j_gene: TRBJ2-1
d_gene: TRBD2
abundance: .
v_gene: TRBV4-2
CDR3aa: CASSQAAGGYNEQFF
CDR3nt: TGTGCCAGCAGCCAAGCGGCGGGAGGGTACAATGAGCAGTTCTTC

j_gene: TRBJ2-3
d_gene: .
abundance: .
v_gene: TRBV5-1
CDR3aa: CASSLSADTQYF
CDR3nt: TGCGCCAGCAGCTTGTCAGCAGATACGCAGTATTTT

j_gene: TRBJ2-5
d_gene: .
abundance: .
v_gene: TRBV7-2
CDR3aa: CASSLAASAETQYF
CDR3nt: TGTGCCAGCAGCTTAGCCGCTAGCGCGGAGACCCAGTACTTC

j_gene: TRBJ2-5
d_gene: .
abundance: .
v_gene: TRBV5-1
CDR3aa: CASSWNYREQETQYF
CDR3nt: TGCGCCAGCAGCTGGAATTACAGAGAACAAGAGACCCAGTACTTC

j_gene: TRBJ2-1
d_gene: .
abundance: .
v_gene: TRBV27
CDR3aa: CASSLRTPRDNEQFF
CDR3nt: TGTGCCAGCAGTCTAAGGACTCCTCGAGACAATGAGCAGTTCTTC

j_gene: TRBJ1-6
d_gene: .
abundance: few
v_gene: TRBV4-3
CDR3aa: CASSREGTPLHF
CDR3nt: TGCGCCAGCAGCCGAGAAGGAACACCCCTCCACTTT